This is a list of T cell receptor beta chains from one sample in a study of naive and memory T cell subsets. In TCRdb, the UMI-ligation and nested PCR reads were re-called with MiXCR into one record per CDR3 protein. The sample records roughly 97,000 distinct CDR3 sequences, about 14% being singletons. Sequencing was done on a sample of naive CD8+ T cells from blood. The source is a human donor in good health. Both conserved end residues are part of each CDR3. A D gene is named only where the DNA matches it firmly. Rows give clone size only sometimes, using once, few, many, or a class for an expanded clone.

J: TRBJ2-1
size: NA
D: TRBD2
V: TRBV5-6
DNA: TGTGCCAGCAGCTATTCTAGCGGGGGGGCCGGTGAGCAGTTCTTC
CDR3: CASSYSSGGAGEQFF

J: TRBJ2-7
size: NA
D: NA
V: TRBV12-3/TRBV12-4
DNA: TGTGCCAGCAGTTTAGGGGGGGCCACCTACGAGCAGTACTTC
CDR3: CASSLGGATYEQYF

J: TRBJ2-2
size: NA
D: NA
V: TRBV14
DNA: TGTGCCAGCAGCCTAACCCCCACCGGGGAGCTGTTTTTT
CDR3: CASSLTPTGELFF

J: TRBJ2-1
size: NA
D: NA
V: TRBV15
DNA: TGTGCCACCGAGCAGTCGTACAATGAGCAGTTCTTC
CDR3: CATEQSYNEQFF

J: TRBJ2-7
size: NA
D: NA
V: TRBV2
DNA: TGTGCCAGCAGTGGGTCCCTCGGGAGCGGAGGATTCTCCTACGAGCAGTACTTC
CDR3: CASSGSLGSGGFSYEQYF

J: TRBJ2-7
size: NA
D: NA
V: TRBV15
DNA: TGTGCCACCAGCATAACCGACAGACCGGTCGAGCAGTACTTC
CDR3: CATSITDRPVEQYF

J: TRBJ2-7
size: many
D: NA
V: TRBV30
DNA: TGTGCCTGGAGTGTAGATCCTGACTACGAGCAGTACTTC
CDR3: CAWSVDPDYEQYF

J: TRBJ2-7
size: few
D: NA
V: TRBV29-1
DNA: TGCAGCGTATTAGCTACCGGGACACTCTACGAGCAGTACTTC
CDR3: CSVLATGTLYEQYF

J: TRBJ2-7
size: few
D: TRBD1
V: TRBV9
DNA: TGTGCCAGCAGCGTAGGTGGGGACAGCTCCTACGAGCAGTACTTC
CDR3: CASSVGGDSSYEQYF

J: TRBJ1-1
size: NA
D: TRBD1
V: TRBV13
DNA: TGTGCCAGCAGCTCCGGGACAGGCAAATGGGAAGCTTTCTTT
CDR3: CASSSGTGKWEAFF

J: TRBJ2-2
size: NA
D: NA
V: TRBV21-1
DNA: TGTGCCAGCAGCAGGCAGGGGGCGGGCGGGGAGCTGTTTTTT
CDR3: CASSRQGAGGELFF

J: TRBJ2-7
size: few
D: NA
V: TRBV4-3
DNA: TGCGCCAGCAGCCAAGACCAAACAGGGGAGCAGTACTTC
CDR3: CASSQDQTGEQYF

J: TRBJ1-5
size: NA
D: TRBD1
V: TRBV30
DNA: TGTGCCTGGAGTGTACGTGGGACAGGGAATCAGCCCCAGCATTTT
CDR3: CAWSVRGTGNQPQHF

J: TRBJ2-3
size: few
D: NA
V: TRBV14
DNA: TGTGCCAGCAGCCAGTATGCAGATACGCAGTATTTT
CDR3: CASSQYADTQYF

J: TRBJ2-7
size: few
D: NA
V: TRBV5-1
DNA: TGCGCCAGCACATCCGGGACGTTGAAGTACTTC
CDR3: CASTSGTLKYF

J: TRBJ2-3
size: many
D: NA
V: TRBV4-2
DNA: TGTGCCAGCAGCCAAGAGGAGGGCCTTAGAGGGGATACGCAGTATTTT
CDR3: CASSQEEGLRGDTQYF

J: TRBJ1-5
size: many
D: NA
V: TRBV6-2/TRBV6-3
DNA: TGTGCCAGCAGTTGGGGGATCGGACAGCCCCAGCATTTT
CDR3: CASSWGIGQPQHF

J: TRBJ2-7
size: NA
D: NA
V: TRBV27
DNA: TGTGCCAGCAGCCTGACGGGGCCGAACTACGAGCAGTACTTC
CDR3: CASSLTGPNYEQYF

J: TRBJ2-1
size: many
D: TRBD2
V: TRBV29-1
DNA: TGCAGCGTCGATACTAGCGGTTCCTACAATGAGCAGTTCTTC
CDR3: CSVDTSGSYNEQFF

J: TRBJ2-5
size: many
D: NA
V: TRBV11-2
DNA: TGTGCCAGCAGCTTAGTGGGAGGAGGGGAGACCCAGTACTTC
CDR3: CASSLVGGGETQYF

J: TRBJ2-7
size: NA
D: TRBD1
V: TRBV4-3
DNA: TGCGCCAGCAGTCAAGCCGGGACAGGAGGATACGAGCAGTACTTC
CDR3: CASSQAGTGGYEQYF

J: TRBJ2-3
size: NA
D: TRBD2
V: TRBV15
DNA: TGTGCCACCAGCAGCTACCTAAGCGAAGGGGTTAGCGGGAGCACAGATACGCAGTATTTT
CDR3: CATSSYLSEGVSGSTDTQYF

J: TRBJ2-1
size: few
D: TRBD2
V: TRBV3-1
DNA: TGTGCCAGCAGCCAAGAATGGACTAGAACCTACAATGAGCAGTTCTTC
CDR3: CASSQEWTRTYNEQFF

J: TRBJ2-1
size: few
D: NA
V: TRBV20-1
DNA: TGCAGTGCTAGAGTTTATGAGCAGTTCTTC
CDR3: CSARVYEQFF

J: TRBJ2-3
size: NA
D: TRBD2
V: TRBV9
DNA: TGTGCCAGCAGCGCCGAAAGCGGGGGGCCCACAGATACGCAGTATTTT
CDR3: CASSAESGGPTDTQYF

J: TRBJ2-3
size: few
D: NA
V: TRBV3-1
DNA: TGTGCCAGCAGCCCAGGAGGTAACACAGATACGCAGTATTTT
CDR3: CASSPGGNTDTQYF

J: TRBJ1-5
size: NA
D: NA
V: TRBV4-2
DNA: TGTGCCAGCAGCCCAGACCACGACAGGCCCTATAGCAATCAGCCCCAGCATTTT
CDR3: CASSPDHDRPYSNQPQHF

J: TRBJ2-2
size: few
D: NA
V: TRBV7-9
DNA: TGTGCCAGCAGCTCTACCTCCGGGGAGCTGTTTTTT
CDR3: CASSSTSGELFF